The rows below give T cell receptor beta chains drawn from one sample of a study of OX40 agonist ivuxolimab in advanced cancers. The data were produced by immunoSEQ multiplex PCR, yet TCRdb's version contains in-frame clones alone and is incomplete. The sample comprises around 140,000 clones, just over 90% of which are singletons, and about 0.93% rests with the top ten. This specimen consisted of CD4+ or CD8+ T cells sorted from blood, obtained in a trial of the OX40 agonist ivuxolimab. These receptors originate from an adult with an advanced solid tumor such as melanoma, head and neck, liver or kidney cancer. The CDR3 runs from the conserved cysteine through the conserved F or W. Each record gives: CDR3 length, V gene, clone size, J gene, D gene, CDR3 DNA, CDR3 protein. The D gene is left open where the match is weak. Size is omitted from some rows. Given values are once, few, many or a class for expanded clones.

14,TRBV5-1,NA,TRBJ2-1,NA,TGCGCCAGCAGGCCTTCGAGCTCCTACAATGAGCAGTTCTTC,CASRPSSSYNEQFF
14,TRBV9,NA,TRBJ2-5,TRBD1,TGTGCCAGCAGCCCCGGGACAGTCCAAGAGACCCAGTACTTC,CASSPGTVQETQYF
15,TRBV7-2,NA,TRBJ2-7,NA,TGTGCCAGCAGCTTAGGATTGGCGGCCTCCTACGAGCAGTACTTC,CASSLGLAASYEQYF
16,TRBV10-3,NA,TRBJ2-7,TRBD2,TGTGCCATCAGTCAACGGACTAGCGGAGGCTCGTACGAGCAGTACTTC,CAISQRTSGGSYEQYF
16,TRBV11-2,NA,TRBJ2-5,TRBD2,TGTGCCAGCAGCCCCGAGGGGTGGACTAGTGTTGAGACCCAGTACTTC,CASSPEGWTSVETQYF
17,TRBV4-1,NA,TRBJ2-3,NA,TGCGCCAGCAGCCAAGCGGTAGCCGTCCCCCCAACAGATACGCAGTATTTT,CASSQAVAVPPTDTQYF
13,TRBV19,NA,TRBJ2-5,TRBD2,TGTGCCAGTAGGACTAGCGGGACTTCCACCCAGTACTTC,CASRTSGTSTQYF
12,TRBV25-1,NA,TRBJ1-2,NA,TGTGCCAGCAGTTCCAGGGTTTACGGCTACACCTTC,CASSSRVYGYTF
14,TRBV5-4,NA,TRBJ2-7,NA,TGTGCCAGCAGCCCCCAGGAGGGCTCCTACGAGCAGTACTTC,CASSPQEGSYEQYF
15,TRBV9,NA,TRBJ1-5,NA,TGTGCCAGCAGCGGCGACAGGTCTAGCAATCAGCCCCAGCATTTT,CASSGDRSSNQPQHF
13,TRBV30,few,TRBJ1-2,NA,TGTGCCTGGAGTGTACATGGGGGGGGTGGCTACACCTTC,CAWSVHGGGGYTF
15,TRBV18,NA,TRBJ2-4,NA,TGTGCCAGCTCACCAGACTCCTCCGGGGTAGGCATTCAGTACTTC,CASSPDSSGVGIQYF
16,TRBV10-3,NA,TRBJ2-7,TRBD1,TGTGCCATCAGTGAGTCGTCGGACAGGGGGGCCTACGAGCAGTACTTC,CAISESSDRGAYEQYF
15,TRBV6-6,NA,TRBJ2-7,NA,TGTGCCAGCCTGACTTTGGCGGGGACCTCCTACGAGCAGTACTTC,CASLTLAGTSYEQYF
14,TRBV15,NA,TRBJ2-3,NA,TGTGCCACCAGCAGAGACGGGATAGGAAATACGCAGTATTTT,CATSRDGIGNTQYF
15,TRBV21-1,NA,TRBJ1-2,NA,TGTGCCAGCAGCAAAGCTTGGGCCGAGAACTATGGCTACACCTTC,CASSKAWAENYGYTF
12,TRBV29-1,NA,TRBJ1-1,NA,TGCAGCGTTGACTGGGTTGGCACTGAAGCTTTCTTT,CSVDWVGTEAFF
13,TRBV7-2,NA,TRBJ1-3,TRBD1,TGTGCCAGCAGTTACGGACAGGGGAACACCATATATTTT,CASSYGQGNTIYF
18,TRBV27,NA,TRBJ2-6,NA,TGTGCCAGCAGTCCCCTCCAGAAGTTCCCTTCTGGGGCCAACGTCCTGACTTTC,CASSPLQKFPSGANVLTF
17,TRBV28,NA,TRBJ2-1,TRBD2,TGTGCCAGCAGAGCGGTTACGGCGGGAGTAAGGTACAATGAGCAGTTCTTC,CASRAVTAGVRYNEQFF
15,TRBV7-9,NA,TRBJ1-1,NA,TGTGCCAGCAGCTTAAGGGGGGGCAGGAGCCGTGAAGCTTTCTTT,CASSLRGGRSREAFF
14,TRBV18,NA,TRBJ2-1,TRBD1,TGTGCCAGCTCACCACAGGGGGCCCCAAATGAGCAGTTCTTC,CASSPQGAPNEQFF
12,TRBV10-3,NA,TRBJ2-7,NA,TGTGCCATCAGTGAAGAGGGTTACGAGCAGTACTTC,CAISEEGYEQYF
10,TRBV20-1,NA,TRBJ2-4,NA,TGCAGTGCTCCGATGGACATTCAGTACTTC,CSAPMDIQYF
17,TRBV14,NA,TRBJ2-5,TRBD2,TGTGCCAGCAGCCAAGGGGGGACTAGCGGGAGTCGAAAGACCCAGTACTTC,CASSQGGTSGSRKTQYF
17,TRBV15,once,TRBJ2-3,NA,TGTGCCACCAGCAGAACGGGTCAGGGAGAGGGCACAGATACGCAGTATTTT,CATSRTGQGEGTDTQYF
18,TRBV7-9,NA,TRBJ2-7,TRBD1,TGTGCCAGCAGCTTAACCGCCGCGGGACAGGGCATCGGGTACGAGCAGTACTTC,CASSLTAAGQGIGYEQYF
15,TRBV10-3,NA,TRBJ1-1,NA,TGTGCCATCAAGGCTACAGGGCCCGGTAACACTGAAGCTTTCTTT,CAIKATGPGNTEAFF
12,TRBV30,NA,TRBJ1-2,NA,TGTGCCTGGAGTGGTGGACAGTATGGCTACACCTTC,CAWSGGQYGYTF
14,TRBV5-1,NA,TRBJ2-5,NA,TGCGCCAGCAGCTTAACGGGACCTCAAGAGACCCAGTACTTC,CASSLTGPQETQYF
14,TRBV10-3,NA,TRBJ1-5,NA,TGTGCCATCACCGAAGATATGGGGTCTCAGCCCCAGCATTTT,CAITEDMGSQPQHF
13,TRBV29-1,NA,TRBJ1-4,NA,TGCAGCGTTGATGACATCAATAATGAAAAACTGTTTTTT,CSVDDINNEKLFF
15,TRBV9,NA,TRBJ2-3,TRBD2,TGTGCCAGCAGCGTACTAGCGGGAGATGCAGATACGCAGTATTTT,CASSVLAGDADTQYF
15,TRBV19,NA,TRBJ2-7,TRBD1,TGTGCCAGTAGTCCCGGGACAGGGGCTTCCTACGAGCAGTACTTC,CASSPGTGASYEQYF
13,TRBV5-1,NA,TRBJ2-7,NA,TGCGCCAGCAAAACCTTGAGCTCCTACGAGCAGTACTTC,CASKTLSSYEQYF
16,TRBV18,NA,TRBJ1-1,TRBD1,TGTGCCAGCTCACCTTCACAGGGGCAAGGGAACACTGAAGCTTTCTTT,CASSPSQGQGNTEAFF
15,TRBV7-3,NA,TRBJ2-1,TRBD2,TGTGCCAGCAGCTTCCAGGGGACTAGCCCCGAGGAGCAGTTCTTC,CASSFQGTSPEEQFF
13,TRBV28,NA,TRBJ1-1,NA,TGTGCCAGCAGTTTTTTCTCCCGGGCTCAGGCTTTCTTT,CASSFFSRAQAFF
16,TRBV7-2,NA,TRBJ1-5,TRBD1,TGTGCCAGCAGCGACACGGGACAGAATTTCAATCAGCCCCAGCATTTT,CASSDTGQNFNQPQHF
14,TRBV9,NA,TRBJ2-5,NA,TGTGCCAGCAGCGGAGGGGGACTTCAAGAGACCCAGTACTTC,CASSGGGLQETQYF
13,TRBV25-1,NA,TRBJ2-7,NA,TGTGCCAGCAGAACTAGCAGCTCCTACGAGCAGTACTTC,CASRTSSSYEQYF
13,TRBV18,NA,TRBJ1-1,NA,TGTGCCAGCTCACAGGGGGAGGACACTGAAGCTTTCTTT,CASSQGEDTEAFF
14,TRBV18,NA,TRBJ1-3,NA,TGTGCCAGCTCACCGCAGGAAAGTGGAAACACCATATATTTT,CASSPQESGNTIYF
15,TRBV9,NA,TRBJ1-2,NA,TGTGCCAGCAGCCCCGGGGCGCCTAACTACTATGGCTACACCTTC,CASSPGAPNYYGYTF
15,TRBV5-1,NA,TRBJ2-7,TRBD2,TGCGCCAGCAGCTTGGGTGGGACTAGCCCCTACGAGCAGTACTTC,CASSLGGTSPYEQYF
14,TRBV5-4,NA,TRBJ2-5,NA,TGTGCCAGCAGCTGGGGAGCCACGGCGGAGACCCAGTACTTC,CASSWGATAETQYF
13,TRBV11-3,once,TRBJ1-2,TRBD1,TGTGCCAGCAGCCGGGGACAGGGCTATGGCTACACCTTC,CASSRGQGYGYTF
15,TRBV10-1,NA,TRBJ1-1,TRBD1,TGCGCCAGCAGTGAGTCAGGACAGGGGGCTGGTGAAGCTTTCTTT,CASSESGQGAGEAFF
15,TRBV5-1,NA,TRBJ2-7,NA,TGCGCCAGCAGCTTGGATGGGCGCACCCAACTGGAGCAGTACTTC,CASSLDGRTQLEQYF
13,TRBV2,once,TRBJ2-1,TRBD2,TGTGCCAGCGGGACTAGCGGGAGTAATGAGCAGTTCTTC,CASGTSGSNEQFF
14,TRBV7-9,once,TRBJ2-7,TRBD1,TGTGCCAGCAGCTTACAGGGGGCTTCCTACGAGCAGTACTTC,CASSLQGASYEQYF
14,TRBV4-2,NA,TRBJ1-2,NA,TGTGCCAGCAGCCAAGTTGAAGCAAACTATGGCTACACCTTC,CASSQVEANYGYTF
14,TRBV7-2,NA,TRBJ1-1,NA,TGTGCCAGCAGCTTAGTGGTCCAGCGTTTAGAAGCTTTCTTT,CASSLVVQRLEAFF